What follows are 13 T cell receptor beta chains derived from one specimen sequenced in a study of metastatic and nonmetastatic thyroid tumors (dated by TCRdb to about 2020). No patient had received any treatment before thyroid surgery. The library was made by PCR. TCRdb shows the sequencer as Illumina HiSeq 4000. The public reads were quality trimmed at Q25 with fastp and then assembled into clones with MiXCR by TCRdb, keeping productive beta chains. The sample profile shows 30,000 to 45,000 clones; roughly a quarter of them were found once. The top ten hold approximately 9.9% of the sample. The material sequenced was blood. These receptors were collected from a female donor with papillary thyroid cancer or a benign thyroid nodule (not recorded which). Some clones in this sample may be carry-over from other donors' samples.

This chain uses TRBV28 with TRBJ1-1, with 7 bases identical to TRBD1. J gave up 9 bases and V 7 bases, and 8 bases lay outside the gene matches. Germline V gene sequence: CDR1 MDHEN, CDR2 SYDVKM. The CDR3 is 12 residues long. DNA for the CDR3: TGTGCCAGCACCAGGGGGAGCGATAAAGCTTTCTTT. This gives the protein CASTRGSDKAFF. The variable domain in full, completed from reference TRBV28 and TRBJ1-1, reads DVKVTQSSRYLVKRTGEKVFLECVQDMDHENMFWYRQDPGLGLRLIYFSYDVKMKEKGDIPEGYSVSREKKERFSLILESASTNQTSMYLCASTRGSDKAFFGQGTRLTVV.

This clone was observed a handful of times. The V and J genes are TRBV12-3 or TRBV12-4 and TRBJ2-3, with D unresolved. This CDR3 has 15 amino acids. Trimming pared 5 bases from V and 8 bases from J, leaving 20 bases between. The CDR3: CASSPLPPSGGTQYF. Written as DNA, the CDR3 is TGTGCCAGCAGTCCACTCCCTCCGTCCGGTGGTACGCAGTATTTT.

This clone was seen at least ten times. The chain is built from TRBV30 and TRBJ1-2; perhaps TRBD1 as D (5 bases). Germline V CDR1 and CDR2: GTSNPN, SVGIG (reference sequence). Trimming left V 0 bases short and J 6 bases short, with 14 bases between. There are 14 residues in the CDR3. CDR3 residues: CAWSVGGSLDGYTF. CDR3 coding DNA: TGTGCCTGGAGTGTCGGGGGTTCGCTAGATGGCTACACCTTC.

This clone was seen a few times. This chain joins TRBV6-2 or TRBV6-3 and TRBJ2-7, with D perhaps TRBD2 (6 bases). Germline V gene lookup returns CDR1 MNHEY and CDR2 SVGEGT. The CDR3 covers 16 residues. V dropped 4 bases and J dropped 1 base, with 17 bases sitting between them. The CDR3 DNA sequence: TGTGCCAGCAGTTCTCCGGATAGCGGAATTTCCTACGAGCAGTACTTC. As protein: CASSSPDSGISYEQYF.

This clone showed up many times. V is TRBV20-1 and J is TRBJ1-4, with D perhaps matching TRBD1 (6 bases). V was clipped by 4 bases and J by 7 bases, with 22 bases between them. The CDR3 is 16 amino acids. In germline, CDR1 is DFQATT, CDR2 SNEGSKA (reference sequence). Here the CDR3 reads CSATREGGLQTEKLFF. The CDR3 coding sequence is TGCAGTGCTACCCGTGAGGGGGGGCTCCAGACTGAAAAACTGTTTTTT.

The CDR3 here is CASARAGLSGANVLTF. As DNA, the CDR3 is TGCGCCAGCGCTCGGGCGGGGCTCTCTGGGGCCAACGTCCTGACTTTC. The gene calls are TRBV4-1 and TRBJ2-6; a possible D gene is TRBD2 (6 bases). CDR3 length equals 16 residues. The ends were cut back, 8 bases at V and 0 bases at J, with 14 bases in the middle. Germline V lookup: CDR1 MGHRA, CDR2 YSYEKL.

J is TRBJ2-7 and V is TRBV5-6, with D perhaps matching TRBD2 (6 bases). CDR1 and CDR2 from the germline V gene are SGHDT and YYEEEE. V lost 0 bases to trimming and J lost 7 bases, with 20 bases between them. The CDR3 loop spans 16 amino acids. The CDR3 DNA reads TGTGCCAGCAGCTTGGCGGGCGGGATCGTCCCTCGGGAGCAGTACTTC. Protein sequence: CASSLAGGIVPREQYF.

This clone has a handful of counts. V and J are TRBV11-2 and TRBJ2-5; either TRBD1 or TRBD2 may fit D (7 bases each). The CDR3 consists of 14 residues. Deletions cut 4 bases from V and 5 bases from J, with 14 bases between. CDR1 is SGHAT and CDR2 is FQNNGV in the germline V gene. CDR3 protein: CASSSYRGGETQYF. The CDR3 DNA follows: TGTGCCAGCAGCTCCTACAGGGGAGGGGAGACCCAGTACTTC.

In DNA form, the CDR3 reads TGCGCCAGCAGCCCCCTGGTCGGGGGTTCCTATGGCTACACCTTC. Its translation is CASSPLVGGSYGYTF. This rearrangement joins TRBV5-1 to TRBJ1-2; D perhaps matches TRBD1 (5 bases). The CDR3 sequence is 15 residues long. Trimming removed 4 bases at V and 4 bases at J, with 17 bases between. Germline CDR1 and CDR2: SGHRS and YFSETQ.

By share, this clone ranks as medium-sized. This CDR3 is CASSVGLNQETQYF. The CDR3 coding sequence is TGTGCCAGCAGCGTGGGACTCAACCAAGAGACCCAGTACTTC. The rearrangement links TRBV6-1 to TRBJ2-5, with a tentative D call TRBD2 (6 bases). Trimming left V 6 bases short and J 0 bases short, with 11 bases between. This CDR3 contains 14 residues. Germline V gene sequence: CDR1 MNHNS, CDR2 SASEGT.

This clone was seen repeatedly, ten times or more. The chain couples TRBV20-1 to TRBJ2-7; D ambiguous. Between the trimmed V and J ends, which lost 1 base and 3 bases, there was a span of 22 bases. There are 17 residues in the CDR3. Germline CDR1 DFQATT, CDR2 SNEGSKA (reference sequence). This CDR3 is CSARVPSEIGGIYEQYF. The CDR3 DNA reads TGCAGTGCTAGAGTTCCATCGGAAATAGGTGGGATCTACGAGCAGTACTTC.

This clone was found many times. This chain uses TRBV19 with TRBJ1-5, with a tentative D call TRBD1 (5 bases). This CDR3 has 14 amino acids. With 4 bases removed from V and 1 base from J, the gap between germline ends came to 8 bases. CDR1 is LNHDA and CDR2 is SQIVND in the germline V gene (reference sequence). The CDR3 sequence: CASSTEGSNQPQHF. CDR3 bases: TGTGCCAGTAGTACCGAGGGGAGCAATCAGCCCCAGCATTTT.

The chain links TRBV6-5 to TRBJ1-1, with D possibly matching TRBD1 (6 bases). Germline values: CDR1 MNHEY, CDR2 SVGAGI. V was trimmed by 3 bases and J by 8 bases, leaving 13 bases between them. The CDR3 is 13 residues long. The CDR3 protein is CASSYLGALEAFF. The CDR3 nucleotides are TGTGCCAGCAGTTATCTGGGGGCCCTAGAAGCTTTCTTT.